The source of this TCR beta chain is a study of identifying expanded T cells in peripheral blood. Profiling relied on immunoSEQ multiplex PCR, and the TCRdb table lists in-frame clones only, not all of them. The sample consists of about 94,000 clones, 88% of them appearing once. V was pared by 4 bases and J by 2 bases, with 8 bases of the junction left unmatched. The CDR3 is made up of 16 amino acids. The germline V gene has CDR1 LNHDA and CDR2 SQIVND (reference sequence). Study conclusions and caveats: Across healthy donors, higher total template counts meant significantly greater roughly 2-week count variance.

Comment on this clone: The antigen remains unidentified.

The specimen was blood. The sequence was collected from a person between 18 and 69 years old in good health. The chain uses TRBV19 and TRBJ1-2; 9 nucleotides agree with TRBD1. CDR3 protein: CASSTSYGTGNYGYTF. CDR3 DNA sequence: TGTGCCAGTAGTACCTCCTACGGGACAGGGAACTATGGCTACACCTTC.